Listed below are T cell receptor beta chains from one sample, sequenced in a study of control samples from healthy donors and cancer patients. The data were produced by immunoSEQ multiplex PCR, yet TCRdb's version contains in-frame clones alone and is incomplete. The sample records 160,000 or so clones, nearly 96% being singletons. The sample comprised blood. These receptors all come from a woman aged 25-40 years in good health. The conserved cysteine and the conserved F or W are not part of the CDR3 here. The order of the fields is V gene, J gene, CDR3 protein.

V gene: TRBV27; J gene: TRBJ1-5; CDR3 protein: ASSLFSGGNEPQH
V gene: TRBV2; J gene: TRBJ2-7; CDR3 protein: ASTVGVSPHEQY
V gene: TRBV3-1/TRBV3-2; J gene: TRBJ1-1; CDR3 protein: ASRQVGRNTEAF
V gene: TRBV10-3; J gene: TRBJ1-5; CDR3 protein: AISEGAVGGNQPQH
V gene: TRBV5-1; J gene: TRBJ2-7; CDR3 protein: ASSLALDRDEQY
V gene: TRBV14; J gene: TRBJ2-3; CDR3 protein: ASSQDPGTADTQY
V gene: TRBV28; J gene: TRBJ2-7; CDR3 protein: APFRGHYEQY
V gene: TRBV6-5; J gene: TRBJ2-1; CDR3 protein: ASSYGLGGYEQF
V gene: TRBV28; J gene: TRBJ2-5; CDR3 protein: ASSRGLAGAKTQY
V gene: TRBV6-1; J gene: TRBJ1-1; CDR3 protein: ASSDRAGGPEAF
V gene: TRBV3-1/TRBV3-2; J gene: TRBJ1-4; CDR3 protein: ASSLSTGGGSEKLF
V gene: TRBV28; J gene: TRBJ1-4; CDR3 protein: ASIENEKLF
V gene: TRBV7-2; J gene: TRBJ1-2; CDR3 protein: ASSLGGANYGYT
V gene: TRBV27; J gene: TRBJ1-6; CDR3 protein: ASSSGTGDNSPLH
V gene: TRBV12-5; J gene: TRBJ2-1; CDR3 protein: ASGSGTSGILDYNEQF
V gene: TRBV27; J gene: TRBJ2-1; CDR3 protein: ASSFGQGLEQF
V gene: TRBV2; J gene: TRBJ2-1; CDR3 protein: ASSGLAGGYNEQF
V gene: TRBV13; J gene: TRBJ2-7; CDR3 protein: ASSLNKVSYEQY
V gene: TRBV7-9; J gene: TRBJ1-2; CDR3 protein: ASSLGGVGGYT
V gene: TRBV6-5; J gene: TRBJ2-2; CDR3 protein: ASGDTNTGELF
V gene: TRBV7-3; J gene: TRBJ2-5; CDR3 protein: ASSLLGGSLETQY
V gene: TRBV3-1/TRBV3-2; J gene: TRBJ1-4; CDR3 protein: ASSQFPGQGRTNEKLF
V gene: TRBV3-1/TRBV3-2; J gene: TRBJ2-1; CDR3 protein: ASSQDSGIPHNEQF
V gene: TRBV19; J gene: TRBJ2-2; CDR3 protein: ASSIGSGANTGELF
V gene: TRBV5-4; J gene: TRBJ2-2; CDR3 protein: ASSLGTASGTGELF
V gene: TRBV7-2; J gene: TRBJ2-1; CDR3 protein: ASSISPQGAVVAYNEQF
V gene: TRBV27; J gene: TRBJ2-7; CDR3 protein: ASSLDRGGYEQY
V gene: TRBV25-1; J gene: TRBJ2-2; CDR3 protein: ASMAGTGGPSAGELF
V gene: TRBV4-2; J gene: TRBJ2-2; CDR3 protein: ASSQGPTGGRRWELF
V gene: TRBV5-6; J gene: TRBJ1-5; CDR3 protein: ASSLWGAGPQH
V gene: TRBV5-1; J gene: TRBJ1-4; CDR3 protein: ASSVGQGYEKLF
V gene: TRBV6-5; J gene: TRBJ1-1; CDR3 protein: ASSYSLGVAF
V gene: TRBV5-1; J gene: TRBJ2-6; CDR3 protein: ASSYTSGANVLT
V gene: TRBV5-5; J gene: TRBJ1-2; CDR3 protein: ASSLVGEGVHGYT
V gene: TRBV30; J gene: TRBJ1-6; CDR3 protein: AWSVEYSSPLH
V gene: TRBV18; J gene: TRBJ2-5; CDR3 protein: ASSPAGVGETQY
V gene: TRBV5-1; J gene: TRBJ1-6; CDR3 protein: ASSPDPGAGSPLH
V gene: TRBV5-5; J gene: TRBJ1-3; CDR3 protein: ASSLPGTGNTIY